This TCR beta chain was sequenced in a study of T cell responses to AZD1222 COVID-19 vaccine. Study overall: Second doses at about 4 or about 12 weeks were pooled. Study conclusions and caveats: Among the donors, most were white British and more were female, and clonal diversity was possibly underestimated. In all cases, repertoires were sampled only after the peak T cell response.

This table comes from immunoSEQ multiplex PCR, and its TCRdb copy is limited to in-frame clones, with some not included. The table has approximately 190,000 clones, under 95% seen once. This clone was detected only once. Its antigen remains unknown. The V gene's germline CDR1 is SGDLS and CDR2 YYNGEE. Trimming shortened V by 7 bases and J by 0 bases, and 14 bases separated the two germline ends. The CDR3 spans 15 residues. The receptor comes from an adult in good health. The chain combines TRBV9 with TRBJ1-3; D is ambiguous. This material consisted of peripheral blood, taken on day 0 of AZD1222 vaccination. The CDR3 DNA reads as TGTGCCAGCGCACCGACACCTTTCTCTGGAAACACCATATATTTT. It translates to CASAPTPFSGNTIYF.